The clone carrying this T cell receptor (beta chain) has a handful of counts. These data belong to a study of metastatic and nonmetastatic thyroid tumors. Looking at the study overall: Across blood and tumor or nodule tissue, repertoires from malignant and benign thyroid patients were compared with one another.

Nobody among the patients had been given any treatment before thyroid surgery. V was cut by 3 bases and J by 0 bases, with 5 bases left in between. CDR1 MNHEY and CDR2 SMNVEV come from the germline V gene (reference sequence). The CDR3 sequence is 13 residues long. TCRdb reassembled clones from the PCR reads with MiXCR. The table includes more than 15,000 clones, under 35% detected once. The chain couples TRBV27 to TRBJ1-1; no clear D. The sample comprised blood. The TCR comes from a female donor with papillary thyroid cancer or a benign thyroid nodule (not recorded which). Some clones in this sample may be carry-over from other donors' samples. This chain's CDR3 is CASSFGLNTEAFF. The CDR3 DNA reads TGTGCCAGCAGTTTCGGATTGAACACTGAAGCTTTCTTT.